The present T cell receptor (beta chain) was sequenced within a study of blood T cell repertoires in COVID-19. Study as a whole: Acute-phase and convalescent COVID-19 samples originated in the United States, Italy and Spain.

The method was immunoSEQ multiplex PCR; TCRdb's version includes in-frame clones alone and lacks a portion of them. The sample consists of 80,000 to 100,000 clones, around four fifths of them appearing once. V gave up 3 bases and J gave up 6 bases; unmatched junction bases: 9. Germline V lookup: CDR1 LGHDT, CDR2 YNNKEL (reference sequence). CDR3 size: 15 residues. The V and J genes are TRBV3-1 (or the pseudogene TRBV3-2) and TRBJ2-5; 8 bases are a match to TRBD2. Material for sequencing was peripheral blood. This TCR was recovered from a human donor in a cohort sampled during active COVID-19. The chain's CDR3 is CASSHNGAGGKTQYF. DNA of the CDR3: TGTGCCAGCAGCCACAATGGGGCGGGAGGAAAGACCCAGTACTTC.